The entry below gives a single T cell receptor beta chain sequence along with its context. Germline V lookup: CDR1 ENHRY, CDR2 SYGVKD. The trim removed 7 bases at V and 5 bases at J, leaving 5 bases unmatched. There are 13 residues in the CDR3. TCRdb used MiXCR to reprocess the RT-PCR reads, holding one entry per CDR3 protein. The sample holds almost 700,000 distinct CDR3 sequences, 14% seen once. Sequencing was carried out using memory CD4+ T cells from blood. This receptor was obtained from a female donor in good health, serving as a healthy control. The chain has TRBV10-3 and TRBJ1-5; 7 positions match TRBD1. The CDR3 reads CAIKQGRDQPQHF. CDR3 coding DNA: TGTGCCATCAAACAGGGGAGGGATCAGCCCCAGCATTTT.